These 4 T cell receptor beta chains came from one sample sequenced in a study of vaccination effects on CD4 cells after COVID-19. After expansion with viral peptide pools in the ViraFEST assay, antigen-specific CD4+ T cells were sequenced. Upon completion of roughly ten days in culture, CD4+ T cells were isolated. By PCR, the person was confirmed to have had SARS-CoV-2 infection between March and December 2020. Data came from immunoSEQ multiplex PCR; TCRdb stores just in-frame clones and leaves some out. The profile covers about 70,000 clones, with 73% appearing a single time and less than 6.5% taken by the ten largest. Their cognate antigens are unknown. The sample consisted of CD4+ T cells from PBMCs cultured with HIV peptides, taken before COVID-19 vaccination. The subset is: HIV-1 Nef peptide pool negative control/reference culture. Receptor source: a human donor who had a prior SARS-CoV-2 infection.

This sequence joins TRBV29-1 and TRBJ1-4; 8 bases align to TRBD1. The trim removed 5 bases at V and 7 bases at J, leaving 12 bases unmatched. CDR1 is SQVTM, CDR2 ANQGSEA, per germline. The CDR3 has 15 residues. DNA of the CDR3: TGCAGCGTTCTAACTGACAGGGGAAGGGCTGAAAAACTGTTTTTT. It yields the protein CSVLTDRGRAEKLFF.

This sequence joins TRBV15 and TRBJ2-1; TRBD2 agrees at 10 bases. Germline V gene data show CDR1 as LNHNV and CDR2 as YYDKDF (reference sequence). Trimming at V came to 5 bases and at J to 10 bases, leaving 14 bases not matched to a gene. This CDR3 has 16 amino acids. CDR3 region: CATSPGLAGAYWEQFF. CDR3 in DNA: TGTGCCACCAGCCCTGGGCTAGCGGGGGCGTATTGGGAGCAGTTCTTC.

The CDR3 DNA reads TGTGCCAGCTCACGCGGACAGGGGTGGCATCAGCCCCAGCATTTT. Encoded protein: CASSRGQGWHQPQHF. The V and J genes are TRBV18 and TRBJ1-5; 9 bases are shared with TRBD1. The V gene end was trimmed by 4 bases and the J gene end by 5 bases; junction bases not matched to a gene: 6. There are 15 residues in the CDR3. CDR1 and CDR2 from the germline V gene are KGHSH and LQKENI.

The V and J genes are TRBV11-3 and TRBJ2-7; possible D gene TRBD2, 6 bases. V lost 0 bases to trimming and J lost 6 bases, with 18 bases between them. This CDR3 has 16 amino acids. Germline lookup yields CDR1 SGHNT and CDR2 YENEEA. The CDR3 is CASSLDYRDLLGEQYF. CDR3 coding DNA: TGTGCCAGCAGCTTAGACTACCGGGACTTACTAGGCGAGCAGTACTTC.